Listed below are T cell receptor beta chains from one sample, sequenced in a study of blood T cell repertoires in COVID-19. Profiling relied on immunoSEQ multiplex PCR, and the TCRdb table lists in-frame clones only, not all of them. The sample lists around 300,000 clones; about nine tenths were seen once. Sequenced material: peripheral blood. The receptors stem from a woman aged 50 to 60 with COVID-19, enrolled during active disease. Both conserved end residues are part of each CDR3. A D gene is named only where the DNA matches it firmly. Clone size is shown for a subset of rows, as once, few, many or a class of expanded clone.

TGTGCCAGCAGCCTATATTCGGGGGAGGGCACAGGGGAGCTGTTTTTT | CASSLYSGEGTGELFF | TRBJ2-2 | TRBD2 | - | TRBV7-7
TGTGCCAGCAACGAACGTTACACCGGAGGGCGGAACACTGAAGCTTTCTTT | CASNERYTGGRNTEAFF | TRBJ1-1 | - | - | TRBV27
TGTGCCAGCAGTTACACAGGACCTCTCTACGAGCAGTACTTC | CASSYTGPLYEQYF | TRBJ2-7 | - | - | TRBV6-2/TRBV6-3
TGCGCCAGCAGCACGTTCGGGACTCCGTCGCAGACCCAGTACTTC | CASSTFGTPSQTQYF | TRBJ2-5 | - | - | TRBV5-1
TGTGCCAGCAGCTTAGACCGGAGCGCCTACACTGAAGCTTTCTTT | CASSLDRSAYTEAFF | TRBJ1-1 | - | - | TRBV7-9
TGTGCCAGCAGTCAGACTCGATCCACTGAAGCTTTCTTT | CASSQTRSTEAFF | TRBJ1-1 | - | once | TRBV6-5
TGCGCCAGCAGCTTCGGGGGGTACACAGATACGCAGTATTTT | CASSFGGYTDTQYF | TRBJ2-3 | TRBD2 | - | TRBV5-1
TGTGCCAGCAGCAAGGGACAGGTCAACACCGGGGAGCTGTTTTTT | CASSKGQVNTGELFF | TRBJ2-2 | TRBD1 | - | TRBV5-6
TGTGCCAGCAGTTACGGACGGCGGGAAAAAGAGACCCAGTACTTC | CASSYGRREKETQYF | TRBJ2-5 | - | - | TRBV6-2/TRBV6-3
TGTGCCTGGAGTGTACCAGGGGGCGGTTTAAGGACTGAAGCTTTCTTT | CAWSVPGGGLRTEAFF | TRBJ1-1 | TRBD1 | - | TRBV30
TGTGCCAGCAGTTTAGGGAGGTCCGGCGGGGGGACTCAGCAGTATTTT | CASSLGRSGGGTQQYF | TRBJ2-3 | TRBD2 | - | TRBV27
TGCGCCAGCTTCCAAGGGACTAGCGACCAAAACATTCAGTACTTC | CASFQGTSDQNIQYF | TRBJ2-4 | TRBD2 | - | TRBV5-1
TGTGCCAGCAGCCCCAGCGCCTTT | CASSPSAF | TRBJ1-1 | - | few | TRBV12-3/TRBV12-4
TGTGCCTGGAATCAGGGACTCGGTGGCCTCACGGGAGGAACCTCCTACGAGCAGTACTTC | CAWNQGLGGLTGGTSYEQYF | TRBJ2-7 | TRBD2 | - | TRBV30